The present T cell receptor (beta chain) was sequenced within a study of T cells in Graves' hyperthyroidism and ophthalmopathy. Amplified TCR beta CDR3 regions came from RNA transcripts. A set of HTBI primers served as the primers for a first-round RT-PCR of the TCR CDR3. TCRdb processed the multiplex PCR reads anew with MiXCR; each CDR3 protein has one entry. This table holds 550,000 to 650,000 distinct CDR3 sequences, 14% found once. CDR1 and CDR2 (germline): SEHNR, FQNEAQ (reference sequence). Germline trimming cut 2 bases from V and 3 bases from J; bases unmatched to any gene: 4. CDR3 length equals 15 residues. This clonotype was found a few times.

This TCR came from a woman aged 30 to 39 with Graves' hyperthyroidism that later progressed to Graves' ophthalmopathy. V is TRBV7-9 and J is TRBJ1-1; 9 nucleotides line up with TRBD1. The sample consisted of blood. The DNA for the CDR3 is TGTGCCAGCAGCTTAAAGAGACAGGGGGACACTGAAGCTTTCTTT. Protein sequence: CASSLKRQGDTEAFF.